The present T cell receptor (beta chain) was sequenced within a study of cytomegalovirus exposure and HLA in healthy donors. CDR1 and CDR2 from the germline V gene are MGHDK and SYGVNS. Deletions cut 8 bases from V and 4 bases from J, with 11 bases between. The CDR3 length is 12 residues. The PCR had 60 Vbeta and 13 Jbeta primers. Generated by immunoSEQ multiplex PCR, the TCRdb table keeps only in-frame clones and is missing some. The sample holds approximately 260,000 clones, about four fifths seen once. Healthy bone marrow donors formed the donor group. Notes on the study in general: A missense DCLRE1C variant was associated with V- and J-gene trimming of TCR beta chains in a later analysis, and an independent cohort replicated the association. Presence/absence analyses treated sequencing depth as roughly uniform across donors.

This clone showed up just once. What it binds is not known. The receptor was isolated from a woman aged 40 to 50 in good health and CMV-seropositive. The V gene is TRBV25-1, the J gene TRBJ1-1; D not resolved. Source material: PBMCs. CDR3: CASGATSTEAFF. CDR3 DNA sequence: TGTGCCAGCGGCGCGACAAGCACTGAAGCTTTCTTT.